The 7 T cell receptor beta chains below all came from one sample that was sequenced in a study of blood T cell repertoires in COVID-19. Sequencing used immunoSEQ multiplex PCR; TCRdb keeps in-frame clones, though not all of them. The profile covers about 200,000 clones, with around 85% appearing a single time and 3.5% to 4% taken by the ten largest. Sequencing was carried out using PBMCs or T cells enriched from blood (not recorded which). The receptors were sampled from a woman between 40 and 50 years old with acute COVID-19.

In nucleotides, the CDR3 is TGCAGCGTTGAAGGACTCGGGGGCTACGAGCAGTACTTC. Translating it yields CSVEGLGGYEQYF. The chain has TRBV29-1 and TRBJ2-7, with D perhaps TRBD2 (6 bases). Germline CDR1 reads SQVTM; CDR2 reads ANQGSEA. The CDR3 extends over 13 amino acids. V lost 1 base and J 3 bases, leaving 10 bases between the germline ends.

V usage is TRBV27 and J usage is TRBJ2-7; 11 nucleotides align to TRBD2. This CDR3 comprises 19 residues. Per germline, CDR1 MNHEY and CDR2 SMNVEV (reference sequence). With V trimmed by 2 bases and J by 0 bases, 12 bases remained unmatched. CDR3 loop: CASSLRVTSGTLVSYEQYF. CDR3 coding DNA: TGTGCCAGCAGTTTACGAGTGACTAGCGGGACCTTGGTCTCCTACGAGCAGTACTTC.

A note on this clone: The same CDR3 also results from other DNA sequences found in this sample. V usage is TRBV24-1 and J usage is TRBJ2-1; 8 bases map to TRBD1. The CDR3 consists of 16 residues. Germline loops: CDR1 KGHDR, CDR2 SFDVKD. The V and J ends lost 3 bases and 0 bases, in that order; junction bases with no gene match: 3. The DNA of the CDR3 is TGTGCCACCAGTGATCAAACAGGGGGCTCCTACAATGAGCAGTTCTTC. It encodes CATSDQTGGSYNEQFF.

The chain combines TRBV5-1 with TRBJ1-6, with 9 bases matching TRBD1. Germline assignment: CDR1 SGHRS and CDR2 YFSETQ. CDR3 size: 15 residues. With V trimmed by 4 bases and J by 6 bases, 5 bases remained unmatched. The CDR3 nucleotides are TGCGCCAGCAGCCCGGGACAGGGCCTTAATTCACCCCTCCACTTT. This gives the protein CASSPGQGLNSPLHF. The variable domain in full, with the rest retrieved from reference TRBV5-1 and TRBJ1-6, is KAGVTQTPRYLIKTRGQQVTLSCSPISGHRSVSWYQQTPGQGLQFLFEYFSETQRNKGNFPGRFSGRQFSNSRSEMNVSTLELGDSALYLCASSPGQGLNSPLHFGNGTRLTVT.

This clone appeared a few times. The V and J genes are TRBV11-2 and TRBJ2-7, with 7 bases aligning to TRBD2. CDR1 and CDR2 from the germline V gene are SGHAT and FQNNGV. The V segment lost 3 bases and the J segment 6 bases; nucleotides outside the gene matches: 8. This CDR3 spans 14 amino acids. DNA of the CDR3: TGTGCCAGCAGCTTTACTAGCGTCCTAGGCGAGCAGTACTTC. It specifies CASSFTSVLGEQYF.

This chain uses TRBV18 with TRBJ2-5; D is uncertain. Germline V gives CDR1 KGHSH, CDR2 LQKENI. V dropped 6 bases and J dropped 1 base, with 12 bases sitting between them. The CDR3 loop spans 14 amino acids. The CDR3 loop is CASSQLGPQETQYF. The CDR3 DNA reads as TGTGCCAGCTCTCAGTTGGGCCCCCAAGAGACCCAGTACTTC. Full variable domain (missing parts from reference TRBV18 and TRBJ2-5): NAGVMQNPRHLVRRRGQEARLRCSPMKGHSHVYWYRQLPEEGLKFMVYLQKENIIDESGMPKERFSAEFPKEGPSILRIQQVVRGDSAAYFCASSQLGPQETQYFGPGTRLLVL.

The chain employs TRBV11-2 and TRBJ1-2; D unclear. This CDR3 spans 13 amino acids. Germline V gives CDR1 SGHAT, CDR2 FQNNGV. Trimming left V 5 bases short and J 7 bases short, with 14 bases between. The CDR3 DNA reads TGTGCCAGCAGCAAGTCAGAGGTCGGTGGCTACACCTTC. Its protein is CASSKSEVGGYTF. The full variable domain, its missing parts supplied by reference TRBV11-2 and TRBJ1-2, is EAGVAQSPRYKIIEKRQSVAFWCNPISGHATLYWYQQILGQGPKLLIQFQNNGVVDDSQLPKDRFSAERLKGVDSTLKIQPAKLEDSAVYLCASSKSEVGGYTFGSGTRLTVV.